These T cell receptor beta chains were read from a single sample in a study of shared clonotypes between healthy human individuals. Only in-frame clones appear in the TCRdb table, and some are missing; sequencing was by immunoSEQ multiplex PCR. The table records around 440,000 clones, roughly three quarters of them present only once. Sequencing input: PBMCs. The receptors derive from a woman aged 40 to 50 in good health. Some clones in this sample may be carry-over from other donors' samples. The CDR3 runs from the conserved cysteine through the conserved F or W. The D gene is left open where the match is weak. Clone size is not always given. Where it is, it says once, few, many or a class for expanded clones.

.	TRBV10-3	TRBD2	TRBJ2-1	TGTGCCATCAGCGGCGGGACTAGCAGACACAATGAGCAGTTCTTC	CAISGGTSRHNEQFF
.	TRBV30	.	TRBJ1-3	TGTGCCTGGAGGAAGGGTATTGGAAACACCATATATTTT	CAWRKGIGNTIYF
.	TRBV2	TRBD1	TRBJ2-7	TGTGCCAGCAGTGCCCCGACAGGGCGACCTTACGAGCAGTACTTC	CASSAPTGRPYEQYF
few	TRBV2	.	TRBJ2-2	TGTGCCAGCAGGCTATACGTAGAGGAGCTGTTTTTT	CASRLYVEELFF
many	TRBV27	.	TRBJ2-1	TGTGCCAGCAGTTTAGGGTCGTCGCGGGACAATGAGCAGTTCTTC	CASSLGSSRDNEQFF
many	TRBV4-2	TRBD1	TRBJ1-1	TGTGCCAGCAGCCAGCCGGGCGGGACAGGGGGGATGAACACTGAAGCTTTCTTT	CASSQPGGTGGMNTEAFF
.	TRBV5-6	.	TRBJ2-1	TGTGCCAGCAGCACCCGGGACTTGGGGAATGAGCAGTTCTTC	CASSTRDLGNEQFF
.	TRBV7-2	TRBD2	TRBJ2-7	TGTGCCAGCAGCTTATTCCCGACTAGCGACTACGAGCAGTACTTC	CASSLFPTSDYEQYF
.	TRBV7-6	TRBD2	TRBJ2-1	TGTGCCAGCAGCTTAGTTGCGGGAGGCCACAATGAGCAGTTCTTC	CASSLVAGGHNEQFF
.	TRBV11-2	TRBD2	TRBJ2-5	TGTGCCAGCAGCTTAAGGGCTAGCGGGGCGGTGCTGGGAGAGACCCAGTACTTC	CASSLRASGAVLGETQYF
.	TRBV7-3	.	TRBJ2-7	TGTGCCAGCAGCTCACGGACCGACTCCTACGAGCAGTACTTC	CASSSRTDSYEQYF
.	TRBV30	.	TRBJ2-2	TGTGCCTGGAAAGGGAGCAGGGCCACCGGGGAGCTGTTTTTT	CAWKGSRATGELFF
.	TRBV29-1	.	TRBJ2-5	TGCAGCGTTGCTATGGGGCAAGAGACCCAGTACTTC	CSVAMGQETQYF
.	TRBV6-1	TRBD1	TRBJ1-2	TGTGCCAGCAGTGCGGACAGGGGCGGTGGCTACACCTTC	CASSADRGGGYTF
few	TRBV5-8	.	TRBJ2-5	TGTGCCAGCAGCTGGGACTTCCAAGAGACCCAGTACTTC	CASSWDFQETQYF